The entry below gives a single T cell receptor (beta chain) sequence along with its context. Its specificity is unknown. The same CDR3 also results from other DNA sequences found in this sample. The sample belongs to a study of shared clonotypes between healthy human individuals. Broader study findings: Memory subsets had estimated richness that was generally smaller than that of naive subsets.

TCRdb's table, derived via immunoSEQ multiplex PCR, lists solely in-frame clones and lacks some. The sample holds about 2.3 million clones, less than 95% seen once. The CDR3 covers 15 residues. Looked up from germline, CDR1 is ENHRY and CDR2 is SYGVKD. The sequencing input was naive CD4+ T cells from PBMCs. The subset: CD45RA+ positively selected. This chain links TRBV10-3 with TRBJ2-3, with D maybe TRBD2 (6 bases). This sequence originates from a man aged 18-30 years in good health. Some clones in this sample may be carry-over from other donors' samples. The CDR3 loop is CATGTEGLSTDTQYF. The CDR3 DNA reads TGTGCTACCGGTACGGAGGGACTGAGCACAGATACGCAGTATTTT.